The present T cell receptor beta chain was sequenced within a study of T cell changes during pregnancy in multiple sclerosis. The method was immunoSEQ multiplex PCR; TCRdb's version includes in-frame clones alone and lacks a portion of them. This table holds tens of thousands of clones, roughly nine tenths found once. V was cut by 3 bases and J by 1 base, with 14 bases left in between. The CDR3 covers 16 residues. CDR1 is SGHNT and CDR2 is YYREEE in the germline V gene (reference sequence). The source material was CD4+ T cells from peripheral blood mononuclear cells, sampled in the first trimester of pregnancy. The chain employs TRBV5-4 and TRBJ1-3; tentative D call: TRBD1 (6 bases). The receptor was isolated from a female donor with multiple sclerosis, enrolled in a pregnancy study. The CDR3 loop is CASSSRTAASGNTIYF. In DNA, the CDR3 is TGTGCCAGCAGCTCACGGACAGCCGCATCTGGAAACACCATATATTTT.